This T cell receptor beta chain appears in the sequencing data of a study of shared clonotypes between healthy human individuals. The study, taken as a whole, reports: Clonotype sharing levels among donors were expected to vary with sequencing depth. A handful of donors shared 5% to 5.5% of their naive CD4 clonotypes.

This clone was detected once. No antigen is known for it. The length of the CDR3 is 13 residues. The germline gives CDR1 MNHNS, CDR2 SASEGT. J gave up 6 bases and V 7 bases, and 5 bases lay outside the gene matches. The data were produced by immunoSEQ multiplex PCR, yet TCRdb's version contains in-frame clones alone and is incomplete. The data contain millions of clones, around 95% of them singletons. The sequenced material came from naive CD4+ T cells sorted from blood. Subset indicated: CD45RA+ positively selected. V and J are TRBV6-1 and TRBJ1-2, with TRBD1 identical over 10 bases. This sequence originates from a young man in good health. The CDR3 sequence is CASIRGTGDGYTF. CDR3 nucleotides: TGTGCCAGCATACGCGGGACAGGGGATGGCTACACCTTC.